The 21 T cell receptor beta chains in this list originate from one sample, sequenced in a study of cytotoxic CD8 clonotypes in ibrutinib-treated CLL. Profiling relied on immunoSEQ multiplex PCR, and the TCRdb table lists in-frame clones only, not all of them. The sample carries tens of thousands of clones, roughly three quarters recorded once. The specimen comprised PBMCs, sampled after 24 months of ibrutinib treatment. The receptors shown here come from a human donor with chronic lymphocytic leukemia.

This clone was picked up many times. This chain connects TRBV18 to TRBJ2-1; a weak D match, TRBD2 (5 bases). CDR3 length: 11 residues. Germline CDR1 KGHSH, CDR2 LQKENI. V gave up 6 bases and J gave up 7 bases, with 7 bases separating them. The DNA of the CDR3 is TGTGCCAGCTCGCGCGGGAATGAGCAGTTCTTC. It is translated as CASSRGNEQFF.

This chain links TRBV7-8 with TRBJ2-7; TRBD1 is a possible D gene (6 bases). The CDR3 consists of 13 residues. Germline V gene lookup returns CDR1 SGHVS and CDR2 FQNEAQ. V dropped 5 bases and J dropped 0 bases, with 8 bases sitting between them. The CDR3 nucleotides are TGTGCCAGCAGCCGGACAGCCTCCTACGAGCAGTACTTC. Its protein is CASSRTASYEQYF.

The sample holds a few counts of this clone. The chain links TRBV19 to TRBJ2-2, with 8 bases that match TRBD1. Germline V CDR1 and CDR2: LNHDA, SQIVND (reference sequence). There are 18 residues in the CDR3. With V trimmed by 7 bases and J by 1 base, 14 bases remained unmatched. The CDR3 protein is CASNKIGTGQGNTGELFF. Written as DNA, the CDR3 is TGTGCCAGTAACAAAATTGGTACCGGACAGGGGAACACCGGGGAGCTGTTTTTT.

The CDR3: CASSMGQGREKLFF. For the CDR3, the DNA is TGTGCCAGCAGTATGGGACAGGGGAGGGAAAAACTGTTTTTT. The rearrangement joins TRBV27 to TRBJ1-4, with 10 bases matching TRBD1. This CDR3 is 14 amino acids long. Germline lookup yields CDR1 MNHEY and CDR2 SMNVEV (reference sequence). The V and J ends lost 5 bases and 8 bases, in that order; junction bases with no gene match: 5.

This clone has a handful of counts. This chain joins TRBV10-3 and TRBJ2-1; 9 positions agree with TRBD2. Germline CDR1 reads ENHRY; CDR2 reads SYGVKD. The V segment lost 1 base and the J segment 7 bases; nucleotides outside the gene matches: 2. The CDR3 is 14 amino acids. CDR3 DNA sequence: TGTGCCATCAGTGAGTTTAGCGGGGGTAATGAGCAGTTCTTC. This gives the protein CAISEFSGGNEQFF.

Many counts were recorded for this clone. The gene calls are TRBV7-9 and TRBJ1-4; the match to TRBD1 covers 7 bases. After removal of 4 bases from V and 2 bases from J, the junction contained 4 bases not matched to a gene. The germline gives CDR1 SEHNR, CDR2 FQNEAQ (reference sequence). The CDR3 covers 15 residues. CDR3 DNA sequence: TGTGCCAGCAGCTCCTCGACAGGGACTAATGAAAAACTGTTTTTT. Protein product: CASSSSTGTNEKLFF.

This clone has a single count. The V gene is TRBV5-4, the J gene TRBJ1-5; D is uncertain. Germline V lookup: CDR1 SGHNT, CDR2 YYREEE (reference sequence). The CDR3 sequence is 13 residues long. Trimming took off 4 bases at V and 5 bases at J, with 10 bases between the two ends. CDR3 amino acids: CASSLGPDQPQHF. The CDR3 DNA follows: TGTGCCAGCAGCCTCGGACCCGATCAGCCCCAGCATTTT. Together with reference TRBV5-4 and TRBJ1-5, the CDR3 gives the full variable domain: ETGVTQSPTHLIKTRGQQVTLRCSSQSGHNTVSWYQQALGQGPQFIFQYYREEENGRGNFPPRFSGLQFPNYSSELNVNALELDDSALYLCASSLGPDQPQHFGDGTRLSIL.

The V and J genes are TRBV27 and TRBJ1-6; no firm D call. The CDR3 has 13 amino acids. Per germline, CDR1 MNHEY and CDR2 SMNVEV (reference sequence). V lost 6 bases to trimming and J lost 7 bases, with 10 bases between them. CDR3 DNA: TGTGCCAGCAGCCGGTCGCCGAATTCACCCCTCCACTTT. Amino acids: CASSRSPNSPLHF.

The CDR3 loop is CASSLPSQYNSPLHF. The CDR3 coding sequence is TGTGCCAGCAGCCTCCCGAGCCAGTATAATTCACCCCTCCACTTT. This sequence joins TRBV2 and TRBJ1-6; D is ambiguous. The V end was cut by 6 bases, the J end by 4 bases, with 13 bases between. Per germline, CDR1 SNHLY and CDR2 FYNNEI. The CDR3 consists of 15 residues.

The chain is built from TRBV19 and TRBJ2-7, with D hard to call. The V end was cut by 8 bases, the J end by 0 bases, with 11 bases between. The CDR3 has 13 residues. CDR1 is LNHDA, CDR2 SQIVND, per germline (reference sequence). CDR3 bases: TGTGCCAGTGGGCCGGGCAGCTCCTACGAGCAGTACTTC. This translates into CASGPGSSYEQYF. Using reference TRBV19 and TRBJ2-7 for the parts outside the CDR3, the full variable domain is DGGITQSPKYLFRKEGQNVTLSCEQNLNHDAMYWYRQDPGQGLRLIYYSQIVNDFQKGDIAEGYSVSREKKESFPLTVTSAQKNPTAFYLCASGPGSSYEQYFGPGTRLTVT.

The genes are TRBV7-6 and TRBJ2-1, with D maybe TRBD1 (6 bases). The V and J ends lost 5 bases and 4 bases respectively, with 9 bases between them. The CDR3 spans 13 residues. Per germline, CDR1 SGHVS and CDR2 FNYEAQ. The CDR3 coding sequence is TGTGCCAGCAGCGCCGACAGGTACAATGAGCAGTTCTTC. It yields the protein CASSADRYNEQFF.

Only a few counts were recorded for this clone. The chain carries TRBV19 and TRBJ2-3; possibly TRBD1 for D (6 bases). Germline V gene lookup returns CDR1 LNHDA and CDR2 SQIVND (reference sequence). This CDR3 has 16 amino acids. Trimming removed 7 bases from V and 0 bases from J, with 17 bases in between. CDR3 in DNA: TGTGCCAGTACTATTAGTGGGGACACTAGCACAGATACGCAGTATTTT. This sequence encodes CASTISGDTSTDTQYF.

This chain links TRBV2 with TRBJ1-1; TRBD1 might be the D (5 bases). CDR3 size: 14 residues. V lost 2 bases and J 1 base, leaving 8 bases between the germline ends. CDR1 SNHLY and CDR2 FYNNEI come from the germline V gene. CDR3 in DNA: TGTGCCAGCAGTGAATTGGGGGGGAACACTGAAGCTTTCTTT. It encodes CASSELGGNTEAFF. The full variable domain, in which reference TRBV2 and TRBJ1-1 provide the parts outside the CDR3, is EPEVTQTPSHQVTQMGQEVILRCVPISNHLYFYWYRQILGQKVEFLVSFYNNEISEKSEIFDDQFSVERPDGSNFTLKIRSTKLEDSAMYFCASSELGGNTEAFFGQGTRLTVV.

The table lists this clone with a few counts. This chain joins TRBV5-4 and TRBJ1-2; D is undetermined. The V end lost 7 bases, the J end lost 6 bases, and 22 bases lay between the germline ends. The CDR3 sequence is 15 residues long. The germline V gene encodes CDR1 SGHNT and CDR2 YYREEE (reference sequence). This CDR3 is CASQDGPPGPHGYTF. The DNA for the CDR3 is TGTGCCAGCCAAGACGGACCTCCCGGGCCGCATGGCTACACCTTC. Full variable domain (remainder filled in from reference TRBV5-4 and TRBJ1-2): ETGVTQSPTHLIKTRGQQVTLRCSSQSGHNTVSWYQQALGQGPQFIFQYYREEENGRGNFPPRFSGLQFPNYSSELNVNALELDDSALYLCASQDGPPGPHGYTFGSGTRLTVV.

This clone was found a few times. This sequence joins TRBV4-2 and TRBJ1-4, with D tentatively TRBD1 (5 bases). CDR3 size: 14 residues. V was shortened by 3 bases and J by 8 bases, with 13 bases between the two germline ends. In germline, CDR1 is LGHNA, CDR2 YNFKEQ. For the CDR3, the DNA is TGTGCCAGCAGCCATGGGCAGGGTGTCGAAAAACTGTTTTTT. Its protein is CASSHGQGVEKLFF.

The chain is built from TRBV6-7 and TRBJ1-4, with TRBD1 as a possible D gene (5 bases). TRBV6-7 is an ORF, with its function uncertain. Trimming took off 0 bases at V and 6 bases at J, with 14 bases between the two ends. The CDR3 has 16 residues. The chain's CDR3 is CASSYSELDSDEKLFF. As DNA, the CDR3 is TGTGCCAGCAGTTACTCAGAGCTAGACAGTGATGAAAAACTGTTTTTT.

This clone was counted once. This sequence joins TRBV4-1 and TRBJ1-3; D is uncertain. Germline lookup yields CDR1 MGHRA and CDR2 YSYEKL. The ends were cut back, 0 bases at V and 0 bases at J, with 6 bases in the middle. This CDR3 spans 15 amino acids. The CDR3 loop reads CASSQEQSSGNTIYF. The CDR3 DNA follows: TGCGCCAGCAGCCAAGAACAGTCCTCTGGAAACACCATATATTTT.

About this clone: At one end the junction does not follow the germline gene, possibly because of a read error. This CDR3 is CASSDPGKGVNSPPHF. Here the CDR3 DNA reads TGTGCCAGCAGTGACCCCGGCAAGGGGGTGAATTCACCCCCCCACTTT. The chain joins TRBV25-1 to TRBJ1-6; tentative D call: TRBD1 (6 bases). Germline CDR1 reads MGHDK; CDR2 reads SYGVNS. This CDR3 has 16 amino acids.

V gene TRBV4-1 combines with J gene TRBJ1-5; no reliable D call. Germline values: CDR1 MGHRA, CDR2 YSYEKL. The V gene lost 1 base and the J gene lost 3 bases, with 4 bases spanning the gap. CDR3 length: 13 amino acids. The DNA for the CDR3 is TGCGCCAGCAGCCAAGCGAACAATCAGCCCCAGCATTTT. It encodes CASSQANNQPQHF.

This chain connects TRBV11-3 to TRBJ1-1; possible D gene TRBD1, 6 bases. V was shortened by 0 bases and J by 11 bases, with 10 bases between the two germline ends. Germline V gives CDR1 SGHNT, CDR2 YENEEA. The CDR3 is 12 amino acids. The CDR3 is CASSLDGTMAFF. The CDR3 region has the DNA TGTGCCAGCAGCTTAGACGGGACAATGGCTTTCTTT.

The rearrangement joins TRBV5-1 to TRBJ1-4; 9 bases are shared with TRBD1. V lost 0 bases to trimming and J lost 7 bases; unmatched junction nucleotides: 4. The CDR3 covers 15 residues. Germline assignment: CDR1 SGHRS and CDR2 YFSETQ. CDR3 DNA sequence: TGCGCCAGCAGCTTGGGGGACAGGGCGGGTGAAAAACTGTTTTTT. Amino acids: CASSLGDRAGEKLFF.